This T cell receptor beta chain was captured by sequencing in a study of cytotoxic CD8 clonotypes in ibrutinib-treated CLL. General study findings and limits: Sustained-remission and progressing patients had different sampling times.

CDR3 length equals 13 residues. Germline V lookup: CDR1 SEHNR, CDR2 FQNEAQ (reference sequence). Trimming pared 5 bases from V and 2 bases from J, leaving 9 bases between. Only in-frame clones appear in the TCRdb table, and some are missing; sequencing was by immunoSEQ multiplex PCR. The repertoire holds some 140,000 clones, with more than 85% as singletons. Points on this clone: Its antigen is as yet unknown.

The rearrangement joins TRBV7-9 to TRBJ1-2; D perhaps matches TRBD1 (5 bases). Here the sequenced sample was PBMCs, taken after 12 months of ibrutinib treatment. This clonotype was obtained from a human donor with chronic lymphocytic leukemia. CDR3 region: CASSPQGNYGYTF. Written as DNA, the CDR3 is TGTGCCAGCAGCCCTCAGGGAAACTATGGCTACACCTTC.